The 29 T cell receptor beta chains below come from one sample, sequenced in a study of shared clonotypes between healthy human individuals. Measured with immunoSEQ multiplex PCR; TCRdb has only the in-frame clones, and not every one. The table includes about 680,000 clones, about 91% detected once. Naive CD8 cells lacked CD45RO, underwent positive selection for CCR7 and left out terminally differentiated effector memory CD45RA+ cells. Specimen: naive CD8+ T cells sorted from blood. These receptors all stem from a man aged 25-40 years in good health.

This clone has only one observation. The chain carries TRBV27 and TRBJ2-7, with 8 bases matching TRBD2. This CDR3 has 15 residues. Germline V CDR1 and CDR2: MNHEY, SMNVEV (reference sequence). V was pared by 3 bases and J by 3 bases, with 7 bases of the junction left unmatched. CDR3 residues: CASSLVGGGYYEQYF. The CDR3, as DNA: TGTGCCAGCAGTTTGGTAGGCGGGGGGTACTACGAGCAGTACTTC.

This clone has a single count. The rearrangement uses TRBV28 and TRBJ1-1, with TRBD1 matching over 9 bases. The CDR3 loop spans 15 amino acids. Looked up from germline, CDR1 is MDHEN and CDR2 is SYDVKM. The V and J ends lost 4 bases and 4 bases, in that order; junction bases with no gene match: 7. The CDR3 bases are TGTGCCAGCAGTTACATGACAGGGGGGCGCACTGAAGCTTTCTTT. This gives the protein CASSYMTGGRTEAFF.

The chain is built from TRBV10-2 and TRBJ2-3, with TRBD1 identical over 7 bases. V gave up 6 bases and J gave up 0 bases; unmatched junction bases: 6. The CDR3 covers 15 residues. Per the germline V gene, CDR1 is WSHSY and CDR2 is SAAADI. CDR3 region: CASRRTGASTDTQYF. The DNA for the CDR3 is TGCGCCAGCAGACGCACAGGGGCGAGCACAGATACGCAGTATTTT.

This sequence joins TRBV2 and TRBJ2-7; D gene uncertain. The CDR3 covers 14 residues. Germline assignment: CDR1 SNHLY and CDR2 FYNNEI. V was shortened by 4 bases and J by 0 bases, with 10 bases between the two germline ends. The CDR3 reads CASSGGRYSYEQYF. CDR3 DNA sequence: TGTGCCAGCAGTGGAGGTCGTTACTCCTACGAGCAGTACTTC.

Here the CDR3 DNA reads TGTGCCAGCAGTCCACTTATTACCGGCGGGAGCACAGATACGCAGTATTTT. Translating it yields CASSPLITGGSTDTQYF. This chain links TRBV27 with TRBJ2-3; a possible D gene is TRBD2 (5 bases). Trimming left V 5 bases short and J 0 bases short, with 18 bases between. CDR3 length: 17 residues. Per germline, CDR1 MNHEY and CDR2 SMNVEV (reference sequence).

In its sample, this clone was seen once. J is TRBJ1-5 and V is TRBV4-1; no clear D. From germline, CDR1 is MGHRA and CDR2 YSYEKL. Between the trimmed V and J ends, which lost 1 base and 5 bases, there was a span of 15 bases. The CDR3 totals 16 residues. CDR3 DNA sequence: TGCGCCAGCAGCCAAGTGGAGTTTACAAGGGATCAGCCCCAGCATTTT. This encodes CASSQVEFTRDQPQHF.

The CDR3 spells CSARDSPFHNEQFF. CDR3 nucleotide sequence: TGCAGCGCCCGGGACAGTCCCTTCCACAATGAGCAGTTCTTC. The genes are TRBV29-1 and TRBJ2-1, with 7 bases fitting TRBD1. Germline V lookup: CDR1 SQVTM, CDR2 ANQGSEA. With 7 bases clipped from V and 5 bases from J, the junction kept 11 bases outside the gene matches. The CDR3 consists of 14 residues.

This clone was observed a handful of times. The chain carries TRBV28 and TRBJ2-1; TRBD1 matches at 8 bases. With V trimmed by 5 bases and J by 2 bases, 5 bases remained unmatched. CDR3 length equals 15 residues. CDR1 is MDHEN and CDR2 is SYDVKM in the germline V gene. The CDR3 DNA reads TGTGCCAGCAGTGTAGACAGGGGCCCCTACAATGAGCAGTTCTTC. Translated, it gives CASSVDRGPYNEQFF.

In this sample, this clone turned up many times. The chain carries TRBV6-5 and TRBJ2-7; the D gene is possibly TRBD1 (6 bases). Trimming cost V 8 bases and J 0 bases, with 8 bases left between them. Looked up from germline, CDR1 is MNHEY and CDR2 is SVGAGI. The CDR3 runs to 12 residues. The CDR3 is CASRDISYEQYF. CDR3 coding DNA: TGTGCCAGCCGGGACATCTCCTACGAGCAGTACTTC.

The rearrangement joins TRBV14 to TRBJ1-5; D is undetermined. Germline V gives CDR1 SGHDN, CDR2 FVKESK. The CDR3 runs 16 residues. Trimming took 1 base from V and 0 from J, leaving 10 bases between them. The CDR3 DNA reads TGTGCCAGCAGCCAAGGAGGACCGTATAGCAATCAGCCCCAGCATTTT. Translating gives CASSQGGPYSNQPQHF.

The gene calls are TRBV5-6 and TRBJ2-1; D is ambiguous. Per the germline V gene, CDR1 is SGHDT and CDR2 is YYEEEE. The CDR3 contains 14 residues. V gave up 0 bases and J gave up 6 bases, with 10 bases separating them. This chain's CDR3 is CASSLVGRGNEQFF. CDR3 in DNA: TGTGCCAGCAGCTTGGTGGGCAGAGGCAATGAGCAGTTCTTC. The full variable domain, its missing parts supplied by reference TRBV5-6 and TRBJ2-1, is DAGVTQSPTHLIKTRGQQVTLRCSPKSGHDTVSWYQQALGQGPQFIFQYYEEEERQRGNFPDRFSGHQFPNYSSELNVNALLLGDSALYLCASSLVGRGNEQFFGPGTRLTVL.

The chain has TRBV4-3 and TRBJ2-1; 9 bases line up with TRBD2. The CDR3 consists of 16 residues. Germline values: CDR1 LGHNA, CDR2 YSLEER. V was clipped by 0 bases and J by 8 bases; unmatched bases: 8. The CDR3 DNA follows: TGCGCCAGCAGCCAAGATTGGAGCGGGAGGATCGATGAGCAGTTCTTC. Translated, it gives CASSQDWSGRIDEQFF.

CDR3 in DNA: TGTGCCAGCAGCTTAAATTTGCGGAGCTCCTACAATGAGCAGTTCTTC. This encodes CASSLNLRSSYNEQFF. This rearrangement joins TRBV7-2 to TRBJ2-1; D is undetermined. V was cut by 2 bases and J by 0 bases, with 11 bases left in between. The CDR3 spans 16 residues. Germline CDR1 is SGHTA and CDR2 is FQGNSA.

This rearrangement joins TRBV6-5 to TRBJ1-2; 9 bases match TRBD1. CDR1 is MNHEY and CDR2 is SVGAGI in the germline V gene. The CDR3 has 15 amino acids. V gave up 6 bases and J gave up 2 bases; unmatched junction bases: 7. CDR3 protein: CASSPGTGRNYGYTF. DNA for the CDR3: TGTGCCAGCAGCCCCGGGACAGGGAGGAACTATGGCTACACCTTC.

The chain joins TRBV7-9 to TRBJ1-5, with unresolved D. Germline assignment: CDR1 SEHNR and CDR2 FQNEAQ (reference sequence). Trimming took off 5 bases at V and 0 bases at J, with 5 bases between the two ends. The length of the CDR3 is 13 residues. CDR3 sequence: CASSPPSNQPQHF. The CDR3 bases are TGTGCCAGCAGCCCGCCTAGCAATCAGCCCCAGCATTTT.

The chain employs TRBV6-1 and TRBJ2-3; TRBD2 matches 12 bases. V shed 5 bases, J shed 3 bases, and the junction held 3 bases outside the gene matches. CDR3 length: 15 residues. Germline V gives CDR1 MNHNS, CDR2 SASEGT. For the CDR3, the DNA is TGTGCCAGCAGTAGGACTAGCGGGAAAACAGATACGCAGTATTTT. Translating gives CASSRTSGKTDTQYF.

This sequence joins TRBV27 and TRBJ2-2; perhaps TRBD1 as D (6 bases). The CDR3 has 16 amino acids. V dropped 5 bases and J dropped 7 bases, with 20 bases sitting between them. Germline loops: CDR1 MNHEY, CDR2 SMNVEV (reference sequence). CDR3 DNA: TGTGCCAGCAGTCAAACCCAGACAGGTCCGCTCGGGGAGCTGTTTTTT. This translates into CASSQTQTGPLGELFF.

This chain's CDR3 is CAWSPGVNYNEQFF. CDR3 DNA: TGTGCCTGGAGCCCAGGGGTCAACTACAATGAGCAGTTCTTC. The chain is built from TRBV30 and TRBJ2-1, with D tentatively TRBD1 (6 bases). CDR3 length: 14 amino acids. The ends were cut back, 3 bases at V and 3 bases at J, with 12 bases in the middle. Germline-derived CDR1 and CDR2 are GTSNPN and SVGIG (reference sequence).

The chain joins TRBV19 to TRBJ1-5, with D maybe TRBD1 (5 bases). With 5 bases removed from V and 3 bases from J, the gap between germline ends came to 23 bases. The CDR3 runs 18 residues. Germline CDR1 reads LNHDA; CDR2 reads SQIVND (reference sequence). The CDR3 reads CASSSTPVARDSNQPQHF. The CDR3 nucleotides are TGTGCCAGTAGTTCTACCCCTGTGGCACGGGACTCCAATCAGCCCCAGCATTTT.

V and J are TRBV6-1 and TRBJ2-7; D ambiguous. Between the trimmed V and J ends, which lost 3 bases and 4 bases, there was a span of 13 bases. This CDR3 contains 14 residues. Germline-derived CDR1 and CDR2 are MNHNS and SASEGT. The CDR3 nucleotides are TGTGCCAGCAGTGATATGGCCTCGACATACGAGCAGTACTTC. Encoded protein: CASSDMASTYEQYF.

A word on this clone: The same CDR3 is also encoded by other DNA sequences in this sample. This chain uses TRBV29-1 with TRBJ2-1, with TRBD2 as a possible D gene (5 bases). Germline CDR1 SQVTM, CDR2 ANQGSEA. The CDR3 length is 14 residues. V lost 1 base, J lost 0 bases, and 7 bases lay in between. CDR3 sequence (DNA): TGCAGCGTTGAAGCGGGGAGCTCCTACAATGAGCAGTTCTTC. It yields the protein CSVEAGSSYNEQFF.

The CDR3 DNA reads TGTGCCAGCAGGCCAAGGACTAGCGGGAGTGTCGAGCAGTACTTC. Residues: CASRPRTSGSVEQYF. V gene TRBV28 combines with J gene TRBJ2-7; 13 bases are a match to TRBD2. Trimming at V came to 6 bases and at J to 6 bases, leaving 8 bases not matched to a gene. CDR3 length: 15 residues. In germline, CDR1 is MDHEN, CDR2 SYDVKM.

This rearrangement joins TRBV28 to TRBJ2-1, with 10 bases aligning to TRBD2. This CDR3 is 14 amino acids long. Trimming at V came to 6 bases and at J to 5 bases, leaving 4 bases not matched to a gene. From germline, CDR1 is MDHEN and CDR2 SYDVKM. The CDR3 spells CASRPAGGHNEQFF. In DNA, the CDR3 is TGTGCCAGCAGACCAGCGGGGGGGCACAATGAGCAGTTCTTC.

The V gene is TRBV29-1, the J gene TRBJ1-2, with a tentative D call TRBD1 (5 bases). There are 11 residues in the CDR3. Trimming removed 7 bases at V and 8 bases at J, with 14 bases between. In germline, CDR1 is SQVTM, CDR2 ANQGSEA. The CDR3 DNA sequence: TGCAGCGCGCAGACAGAGTTCGGCTACACCTTC. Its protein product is CSAQTEFGYTF. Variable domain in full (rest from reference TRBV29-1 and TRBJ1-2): SAVISQKPSRDICQRGTSLTIQCQVDSQVTMMFWYRQQPGQSLTLIATANQGSEATYESGFVIDKFPISRPNLTFSTLTVSNMSPEDSSIYLCSAQTEFGYTFGSGTRLTVV.

CDR3 DNA: TGTGCCAGCACCGGAGGGCGAGTACGGGAGAGGCAAGAGACCCAGTACTTC. Translating it yields CASTGGRVRERQETQYF. V and J are TRBV7-8 and TRBJ2-5, with D possibly being TRBD2 (6 bases). Trimming removed 7 bases from V and 2 bases from J, with 23 bases in between. CDR1 SGHVS and CDR2 FQNEAQ come from the germline V gene. This CDR3 has 17 amino acids.

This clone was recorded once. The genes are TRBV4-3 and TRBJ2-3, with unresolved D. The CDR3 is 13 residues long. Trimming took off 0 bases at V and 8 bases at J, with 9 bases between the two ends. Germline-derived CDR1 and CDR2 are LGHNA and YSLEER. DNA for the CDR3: TGCGCCAGCAGCCAAGATAGGCGTGGTACGCAGTATTTT. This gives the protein CASSQDRRGTQYF.

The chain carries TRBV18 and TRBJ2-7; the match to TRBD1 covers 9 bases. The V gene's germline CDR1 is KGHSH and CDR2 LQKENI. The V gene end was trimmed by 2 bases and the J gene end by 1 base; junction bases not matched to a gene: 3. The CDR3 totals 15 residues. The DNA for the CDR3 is TGTGCCAGCTCACCAGAGGACAGGGGATCCTACGAGCAGTACTTC. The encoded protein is CASSPEDRGSYEQYF.

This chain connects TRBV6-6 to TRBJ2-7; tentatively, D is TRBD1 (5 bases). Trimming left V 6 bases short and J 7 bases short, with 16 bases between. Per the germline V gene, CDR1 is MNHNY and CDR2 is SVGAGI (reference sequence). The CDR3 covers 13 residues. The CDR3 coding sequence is TGTGCCAGCAGCGCGCTTACAGGTGCAGAGCAGTACTTC. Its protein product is CASSALTGAEQYF.

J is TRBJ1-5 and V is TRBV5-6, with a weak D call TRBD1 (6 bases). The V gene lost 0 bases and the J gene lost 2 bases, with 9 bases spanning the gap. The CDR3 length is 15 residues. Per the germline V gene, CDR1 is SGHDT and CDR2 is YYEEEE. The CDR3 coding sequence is TGTGCCAGCAGCTTGGATGGGGGCGGCAATCAGCCCCAGCATTTT. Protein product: CASSLDGGGNQPQHF.